This record concerns one TCR beta chain sequence. This receptor's antigen is unknown. No clone much larger than this one lies a single base away; base qualities are absent. The CDR3 measures 16 amino acids from cysteine to phenylalanine. This entry keeps only the CDR3 DNA: 48 bases, framed from base 1. V drops 3 bases and J drops 5 bases, leaving 22 bases in between. For CDR1 and CDR2, the germline V gene lists SQVTM and ANQGSEA. The data are from a study of human thymus T cells (dated by TCRdb to the early 2020s). Background on the whole study: TCR alpha and beta repertoires from about 8 infant thymus samples and a few related peripheral blood samples were characterized in the study. Donor ages ranging from 7 to 244 days were recorded, and a handful of male and two female infants were included in the cohort. What the study reported, not specific to this receptor: On average, thymus samples gave 650,000 to 850,000 unique TCRB clonotypes, whereas blood samples gave roughly 80,000. Both the thymic and the peripheral blood repertoires appeared to show biased V and J gene segment usage. The related research found that thymic TCR repertoires overlapped highly between unrelated individuals.

Using the immunoSEQ multiplex PCR assay, the TCRB and TCRAD loci were amplified from a standardized quantity of quality-controlled genomic DNA. Amplicons spanned the V(D)J region at a length sufficient to cover the CDR3 and identify V and J genes. Through the commercial immunoSEQ service, the amplicons were sequenced on an Illumina platform. Regarding the original processing steps: Primer bias and sequencing errors were corrected as previously described, and TCRAD and TCRB definitions were based on the IMGT database. Analysis of the repertoires was done with immunoSEQ Analyzer 3.0 and VDJTools and included basic statistics, V/J segment usage, diversity estimates, rarefaction and pairwise overlap. To estimate diversity, the Chao1, ChaoE, Efron-Thisted, Shannon and inverse Simpson indices were applied, and diversity was also estimated on datasets down-sampled to the smallest sample. Repertoire overlap used strict matching of CDR3 nucleotide sequence, V gene and J gene, with Jaccard-based multidimensional scaling clustering. TCRdb took over this immuneACCESS table, retaining in-frame rearrangements with V and J assigned. Such tables are incomplete; in checked studies, under half of the missing clones stem from an unresolved V gene, and the remainder is unexplained. The V and J calls and clone size were taken over from that table, and D and trimming were inferred from the DNA. The table for this sample lists about 130,000 clones; about 94% of them were counted only once. Together, the top ten hold around 0.022% of the sample.

Thymus tissue was obtained as surgical resects removed during corrective cardiac surgery. In Finland, the donors were immunologically healthy infants who were having open corrective cardiac surgery for congenital heart defects. Thymocytes were released mechanically from tissue and stored at -70 °C as pellets of 10-30 million cells. A QIAsymphony instrument was used to extract genomic DNA from frozen cell pellets. Sequenced input: thymus tissue. This sequence was found in a boy under two years old with a congenital heart defect but otherwise immunologically healthy. Rearrangement joined TRBV29-1 to TRBJ1-2, with no confidently assigned D gene. The CDR3 loop reads CSVDRIRAPTPYGYTF. The DNA sequence follows: TGCAGCGTTGATCGCATCCGGGCTCCAACTCCATATGGCTACACCTTC.